The source of this T cell receptor (beta chain) is a study of shared clonotypes between healthy human individuals. Germline CDR1 reads MDHEN; CDR2 reads SYDVKM. This CDR3 has 14 residues. V was shortened by 4 bases and J by 0 bases, with 9 bases between the two germline ends. Findings of the study overall: Clonotype sharing among donors likely depends on sequencing depth.

As regards this clone: The antigen is undetermined.

Sorted-subset replicate PCR reactions contained 200 to 250 ng DNA, corresponding to approximately 30,000 T cell genomes. Sequencing was performed with immunoSEQ multiplex PCR; in TCRdb, only in-frame clones are kept and a portion is missing. The table includes some 1 million clones, roughly 75% detected once. The TCR originated in a man between 18 and 35 years old in good health. Sequencing used memory CD4+ T cells sorted from blood. Subset given: CD45RA-negative fraction. The J gene is TRBJ1-1, the V gene TRBV28, with a possible D match to TRBD1 (6 bases). The CDR3 DNA is TGTGCCAGCAGTTCAGGGGCCATGAACACTGAAGCTTTCTTT. Amino acids: CASSSGAMNTEAFF.